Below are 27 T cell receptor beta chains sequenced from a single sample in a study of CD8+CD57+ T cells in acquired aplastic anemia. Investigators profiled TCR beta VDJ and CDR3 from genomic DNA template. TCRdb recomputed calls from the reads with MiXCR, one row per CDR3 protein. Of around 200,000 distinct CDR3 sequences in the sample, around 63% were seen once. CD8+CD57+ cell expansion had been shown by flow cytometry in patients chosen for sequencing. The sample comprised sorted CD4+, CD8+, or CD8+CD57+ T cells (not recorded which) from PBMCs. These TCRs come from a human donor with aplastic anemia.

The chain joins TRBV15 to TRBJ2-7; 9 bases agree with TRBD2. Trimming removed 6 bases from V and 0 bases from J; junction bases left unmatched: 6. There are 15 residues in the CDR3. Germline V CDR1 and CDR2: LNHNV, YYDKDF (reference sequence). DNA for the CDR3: TGTGCCACCAGGTGGGAGCGGGAGGTCTCCTACGAGCAGTACTTC. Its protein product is CATRWEREVSYEQYF.

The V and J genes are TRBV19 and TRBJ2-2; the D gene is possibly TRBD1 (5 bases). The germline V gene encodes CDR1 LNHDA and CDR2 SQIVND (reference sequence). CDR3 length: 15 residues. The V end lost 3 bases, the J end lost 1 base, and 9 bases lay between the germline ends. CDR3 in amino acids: CASSIQTENTGELFF. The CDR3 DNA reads TGTGCCAGTAGTATTCAGACAGAGAACACCGGGGAGCTGTTTTTT.

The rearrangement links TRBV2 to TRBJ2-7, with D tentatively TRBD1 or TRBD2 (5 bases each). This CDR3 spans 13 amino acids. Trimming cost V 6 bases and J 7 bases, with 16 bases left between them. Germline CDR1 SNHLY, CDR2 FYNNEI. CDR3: CASSIGTRAEQYF. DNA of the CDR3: TGTGCCAGCAGCATAGGGACGCGTGCGGAGCAGTACTTC.

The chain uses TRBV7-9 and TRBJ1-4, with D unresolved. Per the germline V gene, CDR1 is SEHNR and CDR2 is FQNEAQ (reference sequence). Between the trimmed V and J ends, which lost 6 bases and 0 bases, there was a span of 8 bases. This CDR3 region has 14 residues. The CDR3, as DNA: TGTGCCAGCAGTGACGGGACAACTAATGAAAAACTGTTTTTT. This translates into CASSDGTTNEKLFF.

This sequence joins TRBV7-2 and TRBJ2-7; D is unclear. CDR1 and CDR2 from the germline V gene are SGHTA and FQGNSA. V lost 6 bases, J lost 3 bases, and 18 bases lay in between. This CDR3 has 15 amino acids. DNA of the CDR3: TGTGCCAGCAGGACAAGAAGGGCCCTGAACTACGAGCAGTACTTC. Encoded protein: CASRTRRALNYEQYF.

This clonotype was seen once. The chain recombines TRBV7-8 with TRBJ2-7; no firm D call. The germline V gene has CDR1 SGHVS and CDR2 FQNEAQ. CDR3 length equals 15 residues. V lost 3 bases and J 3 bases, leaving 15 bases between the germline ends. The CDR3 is CASSFTVGLGYEQYF. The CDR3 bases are TGTGCCAGCAGCTTCACGGTAGGATTGGGCTACGAGCAGTACTTC.

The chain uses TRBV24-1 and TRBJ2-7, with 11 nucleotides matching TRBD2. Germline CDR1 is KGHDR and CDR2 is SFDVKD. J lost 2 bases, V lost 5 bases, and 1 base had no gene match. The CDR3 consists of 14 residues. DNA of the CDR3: TGTGCCACCAGTGCTAGCGGGGGGACCTACGAGCAGTACTTC. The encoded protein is CATSASGGTYEQYF.

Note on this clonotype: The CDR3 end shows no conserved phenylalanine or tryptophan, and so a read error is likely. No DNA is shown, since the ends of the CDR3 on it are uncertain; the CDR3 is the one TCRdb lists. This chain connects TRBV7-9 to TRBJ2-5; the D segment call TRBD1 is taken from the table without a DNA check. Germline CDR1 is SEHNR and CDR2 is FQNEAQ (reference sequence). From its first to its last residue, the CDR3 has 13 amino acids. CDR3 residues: CASSPGQGARKYS.

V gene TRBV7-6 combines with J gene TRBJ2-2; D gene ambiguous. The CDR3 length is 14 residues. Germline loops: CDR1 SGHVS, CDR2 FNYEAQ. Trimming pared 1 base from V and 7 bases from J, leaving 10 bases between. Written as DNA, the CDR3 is TGTGCCAGCAGCTTAGATCTGGGTTACGGGGAGCTGTTTTTT. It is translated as CASSLDLGYGELFF.

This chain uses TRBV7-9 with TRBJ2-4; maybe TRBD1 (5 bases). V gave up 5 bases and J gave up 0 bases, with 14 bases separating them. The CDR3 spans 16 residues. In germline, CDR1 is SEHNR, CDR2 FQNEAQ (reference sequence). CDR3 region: CASSLRGTLAKNIQYF. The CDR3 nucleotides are TGTGCCAGCAGCCTAAGGGGAACTTTAGCCAAAAACATTCAGTACTTC.

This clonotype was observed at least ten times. The CDR3 protein is CASSLLDSYEQYF. The CDR3 region has the DNA TGTGCCAGCAGCCTTCTGGACAGCTACGAGCAGTACTTC. J is TRBJ2-7 and V is TRBV13, with a tentative D call TRBD1 (6 bases). Between the trimmed V and J ends, which lost 5 bases and 3 bases, there was a span of 11 bases. This CDR3 is 13 amino acids long. Per germline, CDR1 PRHDT and CDR2 FYEKMQ (reference sequence).

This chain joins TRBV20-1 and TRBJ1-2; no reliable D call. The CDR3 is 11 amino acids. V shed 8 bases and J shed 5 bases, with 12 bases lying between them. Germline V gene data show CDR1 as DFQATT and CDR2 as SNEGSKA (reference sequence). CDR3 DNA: TGCAGTTCCACGAGGGAATATGGCTACACCTTC. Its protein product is CSSTREYGYTF.

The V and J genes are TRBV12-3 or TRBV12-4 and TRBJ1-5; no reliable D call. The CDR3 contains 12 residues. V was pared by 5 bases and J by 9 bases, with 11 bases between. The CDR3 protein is CASSRVRLPQHF. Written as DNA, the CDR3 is TGTGCCAGCAGTCGGGTGAGACTGCCCCAGCATTTT.

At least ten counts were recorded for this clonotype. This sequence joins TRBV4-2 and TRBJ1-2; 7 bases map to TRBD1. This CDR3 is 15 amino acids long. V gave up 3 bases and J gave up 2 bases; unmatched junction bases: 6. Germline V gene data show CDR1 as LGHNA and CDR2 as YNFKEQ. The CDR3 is CASSHQGVSNYGYTF. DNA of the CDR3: TGTGCCAGCAGCCACCAGGGGGTCTCCAACTATGGCTACACCTTC.

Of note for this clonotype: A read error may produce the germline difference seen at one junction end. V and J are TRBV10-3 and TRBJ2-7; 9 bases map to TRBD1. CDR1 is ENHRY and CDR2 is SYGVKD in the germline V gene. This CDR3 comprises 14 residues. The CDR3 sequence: CASSYGQGSREQYF. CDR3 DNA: TGTGCCAGCAGTTACGGACAGGGGAGTCGGGAGCAGTACTTC.

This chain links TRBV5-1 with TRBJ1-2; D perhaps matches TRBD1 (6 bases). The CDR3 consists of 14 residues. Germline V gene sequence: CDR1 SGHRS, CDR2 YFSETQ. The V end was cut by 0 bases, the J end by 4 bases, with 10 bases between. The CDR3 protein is CASSLGTATYGYTF. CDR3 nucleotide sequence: TGCGCCAGCAGCTTGGGGACAGCGACCTATGGCTACACCTTC.

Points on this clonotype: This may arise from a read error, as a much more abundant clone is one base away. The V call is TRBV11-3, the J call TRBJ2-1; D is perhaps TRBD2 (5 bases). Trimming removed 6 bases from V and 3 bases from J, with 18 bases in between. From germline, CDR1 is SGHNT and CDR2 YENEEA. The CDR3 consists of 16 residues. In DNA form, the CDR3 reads TGTGCCAGCAGTAACCGGGATGATCCCTTCTACAATGAGCAGTTCTTC. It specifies CASSNRDDPFYNEQFF.

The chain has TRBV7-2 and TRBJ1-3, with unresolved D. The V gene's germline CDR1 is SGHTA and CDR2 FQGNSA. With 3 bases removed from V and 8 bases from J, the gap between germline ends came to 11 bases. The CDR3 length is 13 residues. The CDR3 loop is CASSFGRADTIYF. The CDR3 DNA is TGTGCCAGCAGCTTTGGACGGGCGGACACCATATATTTT.

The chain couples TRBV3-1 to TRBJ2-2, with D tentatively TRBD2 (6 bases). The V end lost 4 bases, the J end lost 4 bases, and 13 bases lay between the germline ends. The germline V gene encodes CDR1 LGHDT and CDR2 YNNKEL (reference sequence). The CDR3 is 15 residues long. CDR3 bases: TGTGCCAGCAGCCTAGCTCACGGGGGCACCGGGGAGCTGTTTTTT. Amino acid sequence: CASSLAHGGTGELFF.

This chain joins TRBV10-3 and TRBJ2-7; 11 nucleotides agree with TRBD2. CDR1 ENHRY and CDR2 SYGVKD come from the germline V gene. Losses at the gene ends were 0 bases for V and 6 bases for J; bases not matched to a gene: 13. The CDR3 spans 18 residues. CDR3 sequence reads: CAISESWLAGGEPGEQYF. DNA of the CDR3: TGTGCCATCAGTGAGTCGTGGTTAGCGGGGGGGGAGCCGGGCGAGCAGTACTTC.

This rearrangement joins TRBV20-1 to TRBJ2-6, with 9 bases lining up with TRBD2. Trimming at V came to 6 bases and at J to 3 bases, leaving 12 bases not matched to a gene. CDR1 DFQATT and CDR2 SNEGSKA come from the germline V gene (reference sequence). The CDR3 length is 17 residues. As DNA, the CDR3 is TGCAGTGCCCTTCCCCCGGGACTAGCTAGTGGGGCCAACGTCCTGACTTTC. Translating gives CSALPPGLASGANVLTF.

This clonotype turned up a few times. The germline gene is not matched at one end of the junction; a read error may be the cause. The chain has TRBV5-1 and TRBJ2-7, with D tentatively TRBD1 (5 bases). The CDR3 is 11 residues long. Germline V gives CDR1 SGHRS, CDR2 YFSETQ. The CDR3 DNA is TGCGCCAGCACCTTGGGGCCCGAGCAGTACTTC. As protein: CASTLGPEQYF.

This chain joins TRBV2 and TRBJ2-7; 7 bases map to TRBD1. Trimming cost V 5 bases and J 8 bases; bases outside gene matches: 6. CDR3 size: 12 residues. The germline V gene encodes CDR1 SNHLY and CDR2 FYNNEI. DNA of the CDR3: TGTGCCAGCAGTTTCCGGACAGGCAAGCAGTACTTC. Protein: CASSFRTGKQYF. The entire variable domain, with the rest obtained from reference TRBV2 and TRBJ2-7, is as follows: EPEVTQTPSHQVTQMGQEVILRCVPISNHLYFYWYRQILGQKVEFLVSFYNNEISEKSEIFDDQFSVERPDGSNFTLKIRSTKLEDSAMYFCASSFRTGKQYFGPGTRLTVT.

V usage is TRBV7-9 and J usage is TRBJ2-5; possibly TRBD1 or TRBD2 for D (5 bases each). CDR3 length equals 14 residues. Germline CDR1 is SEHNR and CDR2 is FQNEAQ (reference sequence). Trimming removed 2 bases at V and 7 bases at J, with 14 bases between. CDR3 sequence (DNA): TGTGCCAGCAGCTTACCAGGAGATGGGGGGACCCAGTACTTC. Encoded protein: CASSLPGDGGTQYF.

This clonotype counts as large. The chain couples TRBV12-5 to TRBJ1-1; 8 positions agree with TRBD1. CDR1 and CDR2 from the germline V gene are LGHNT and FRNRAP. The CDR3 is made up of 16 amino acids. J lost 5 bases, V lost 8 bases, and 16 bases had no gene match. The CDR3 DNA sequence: TGTGCTAGTAAGGCGGACAGGGAATGGATGGGAACTGAAGCTTTCTTT. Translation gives CASKADREWMGTEAFF.

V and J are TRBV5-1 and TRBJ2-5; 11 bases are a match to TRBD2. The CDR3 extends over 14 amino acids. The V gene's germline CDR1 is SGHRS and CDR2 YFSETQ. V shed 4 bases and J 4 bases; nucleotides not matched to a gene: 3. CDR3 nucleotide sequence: TGCGCCAGCAGCACCGGACTAGCGGGAGAGACCCAGTACTTC. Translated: CASSTGLAGETQYF.

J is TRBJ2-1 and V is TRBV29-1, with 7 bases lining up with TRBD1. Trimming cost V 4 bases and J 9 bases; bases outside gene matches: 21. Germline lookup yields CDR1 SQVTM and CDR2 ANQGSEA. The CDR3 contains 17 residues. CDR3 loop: CSVVWDHRDRGKVEQFF. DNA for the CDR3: TGCAGCGTTGTTTGGGATCACCGGGACAGAGGGAAGGTTGAGCAGTTCTTC.